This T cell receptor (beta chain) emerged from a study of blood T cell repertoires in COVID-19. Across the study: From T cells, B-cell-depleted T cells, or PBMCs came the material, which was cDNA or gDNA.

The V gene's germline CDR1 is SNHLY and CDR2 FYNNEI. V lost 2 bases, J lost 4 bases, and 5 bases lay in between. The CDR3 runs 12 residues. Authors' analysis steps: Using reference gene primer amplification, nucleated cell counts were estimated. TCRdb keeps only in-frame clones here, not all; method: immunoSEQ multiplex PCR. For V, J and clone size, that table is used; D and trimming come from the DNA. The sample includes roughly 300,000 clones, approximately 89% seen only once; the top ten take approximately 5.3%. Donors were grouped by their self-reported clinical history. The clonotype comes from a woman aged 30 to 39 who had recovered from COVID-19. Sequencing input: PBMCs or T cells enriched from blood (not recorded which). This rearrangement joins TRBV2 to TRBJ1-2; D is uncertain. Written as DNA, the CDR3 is TGTGCCAGCAGTGAATTAGCCTATGGCTACACCTTC. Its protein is CASSELAYGYTF.